The 26 T cell receptor beta chains in this list originate from one sample, sequenced in a study of CD8 T cells in acute hepatitis C reinfection. Clones were read by immunoSEQ multiplex PCR, and TCRdb kept only the in-frame ones, dropping some. The sample carries 30,000 to 45,000 clones, approximately 83% recorded once. This sample's time point: naive CD8 control sorted from an acute-time-point sample. The sample was naive CD8+ T cells from PBMCs. These receptors all come from a woman under 30 who spontaneously cleared hepatitis C infection.

This clone was seen a handful of times. The V call is TRBV4-1, the J call TRBJ1-5; TRBD1 is a possible D gene (5 bases). The CDR3 spans 16 residues. Per germline, CDR1 MGHRA and CDR2 YSYEKL. V was shortened by 0 bases and J by 2 bases, with 11 bases between the two germline ends. The CDR3 spells CASSQDWGAGNQPQHF. The CDR3 DNA is TGCGCCAGCAGCCAAGACTGGGGCGCGGGCAATCAGCCCCAGCATTTT.

The chain links TRBV9 to TRBJ1-2, with 7 bases aligning to TRBD1. The CDR3 covers 18 residues. The V segment lost 0 bases and the J segment 0 bases; nucleotides outside the gene matches: 11. From germline, CDR1 is SGDLS and CDR2 YYNGEE. CDR3 residues: CASSVGNRGDSPNYGYTF. The CDR3 DNA reads TGTGCCAGCAGCGTAGGGAACCGGGGGGACAGCCCTAACTATGGCTACACCTTC.

This clone appeared once. The chain recombines TRBV7-8 with TRBJ1-2; D call uncertain. The length of the CDR3 is 15 residues. Per the germline V gene, CDR1 is SGHVS and CDR2 is FQNEAQ. The ends were cut back, 5 bases at V and 8 bases at J, with 21 bases in the middle. The CDR3 is CASSAIDPPSKGYTF. CDR3 nucleotide sequence: TGTGCCAGCAGCGCCATCGACCCTCCTTCGAAGGGCTACACCTTC.

V usage is TRBV6-6 and J usage is TRBJ1-2, with D unclear. V was trimmed by 2 bases and J by 5 bases, leaving 6 bases between them. The CDR3 spans 12 residues. Germline lookup yields CDR1 MNHNY and CDR2 SVGAGI (reference sequence). CDR3 coding DNA: TGTGCCAGCAGTTACACGGAGTATGGCTACACCTTC. Protein: CASSYTEYGYTF.

The chain has TRBV5-4 and TRBJ1-2; D is unresolved. V lost 3 bases and J 12 bases, leaving 15 bases between the germline ends. The CDR3 totals 12 residues. The germline V gene encodes CDR1 SGHNT and CDR2 YYREEE (reference sequence). The CDR3 sequence is CASSSGPGGDTF. Written as DNA, the CDR3 is TGTGCCAGCAGCTCCGGACCAGGTGGGGACACCTTC.

The gene calls are TRBV5-4 and TRBJ2-7; D perhaps matches TRBD2 (6 bases). The V gene lost 4 bases and the J gene lost 4 bases, with 15 bases spanning the gap. Germline CDR1 and CDR2: SGHNT and YYREEE (reference sequence). The CDR3 is 14 amino acids. CDR3 bases: TGTGCCAGCAGCCCATCCGGGGCGGGATACGAGCAGTACTTC. This translates into CASSPSGAGYEQYF.

V gene TRBV6-5 combines with J gene TRBJ2-1; 7 bases align to TRBD2. Trimming took 6 bases from V and 4 from J; bases not matched to a gene: 6. Germline CDR1 MNHEY, CDR2 SVGAGI. CDR3 length: 14 residues. CDR3 DNA: TGTGCCAGCAGGGGGGGGACTTCTTACAATGAGCAGTTCTTC. Residues: CASRGGTSYNEQFF.

To note about this clone: Different DNA sequences within this sample yield the same CDR3. This rearrangement joins TRBV19 to TRBJ2-7, with D perhaps matching TRBD2 (6 bases). The length of the CDR3 is 14 residues. Germline-derived CDR1 and CDR2 are LNHDA and SQIVND (reference sequence). Trimming removed 5 bases from V and 0 bases from J, with 11 bases in between. For the CDR3, the DNA is TGTGCCAGTAGTTCGTCGGGACTCTCCTACGAGCAGTACTTC. This codes for CASSSSGLSYEQYF.

This sequence joins TRBV27 and TRBJ1-2; the D is unclear. V lost 0 bases and J lost 4, with 15 bases in between. The CDR3 runs to 16 residues. Germline V lookup: CDR1 MNHEY, CDR2 SMNVEV (reference sequence). This CDR3 reads CASSLSAPYLSYGYTF. The CDR3 bases are TGTGCCAGCAGTTTATCGGCCCCCTACTTGAGCTATGGCTACACCTTC.

This chain uses TRBV6-5 with TRBJ2-4; 10 bases line up with TRBD1. Per germline, CDR1 MNHEY and CDR2 SVGAGI. Unmatched junction bases numbered 7, after V lost 2 bases and J lost 6 bases. This CDR3 has 16 amino acids. CDR3 sequence reads: CASSYTRDRGGNIQYF. CDR3 nucleotide sequence: TGTGCCAGCAGTTACACCCGGGACAGGGGAGGAAACATTCAGTACTTC.

The rearrangement links TRBV4-1 to TRBJ2-1; no clear D. The CDR3 has 13 amino acids. Trimming took off 1 base at V and 7 bases at J, with 8 bases between the two ends. Germline CDR1 MGHRA, CDR2 YSYEKL. The DNA of the CDR3 is TGCGCCAGCAGCCAAGTGGGCAAAAATGAGCAGTTCTTC. Translation gives CASSQVGKNEQFF.

The J gene is TRBJ2-1, the V gene TRBV27; D possibly corresponds to TRBD1 (6 bases). V lost 5 bases to trimming and J lost 10 bases, with 12 bases between them. From germline, CDR1 is MNHEY and CDR2 SMNVEV (reference sequence). The CDR3 is 12 amino acids. The CDR3 region has the DNA TGTGCCAGCAGTGCCCCAGGGGACGAGCAGTTCTTC. Its protein is CASSAPGDEQFF.

The rearrangement links TRBV15 to TRBJ2-3, with a possible D match to TRBD2 (7 bases). This CDR3 has 18 residues. The V end lost 3 bases, the J end lost 4 bases, and 23 bases lay between the germline ends. The germline V gene has CDR1 LNHNV and CDR2 YYDKDF (reference sequence). The CDR3 protein is CATSSSVDRGRASDTQYF. In nucleotides, the CDR3 is TGTGCCACCAGCAGTAGTGTCGATAGGGGGAGGGCTTCAGATACGCAGTATTTT. The full variable domain, its missing parts supplied by reference TRBV15 and TRBJ2-3, is DAMVIQNPRYQVTQFGKPVTLSCSQTLNHNVMYWYQQKSSQAPKLLFHYYDKDFNNEADTPDNFQSRRPNTSFCFLDIRSPGLGDTAMYLCATSSSVDRGRASDTQYFGPGTRLTVL.

This chain joins TRBV4-1 and TRBJ2-1; maybe TRBD2 (6 bases). Germline V gives CDR1 MGHRA, CDR2 YSYEKL. CDR3 length: 14 amino acids. V lost 9 bases and J 7 bases, leaving 19 bases between the germline ends. The CDR3 sequence: CASSVGGMGNEQFF. The CDR3, as DNA: TGCGCCAGTTCGGTGGGCGGGATGGGAAATGAGCAGTTCTTC.

The gene calls are TRBV6-5 and TRBJ1-2; 8 bases match TRBD1. With 5 bases clipped from V and 4 bases from J, the junction kept 6 bases outside the gene matches. The CDR3 runs 14 residues. Germline values: CDR1 MNHEY, CDR2 SVGAGI. CDR3 residues: CASSTDRGGYGYTF. In nucleotides, the CDR3 is TGTGCCAGCAGTACCGACAGGGGAGGCTATGGCTACACCTTC.

This chain joins TRBV10-3 and TRBJ2-2; TRBD1 agrees at 7 bases. CDR1 and CDR2 from the germline V gene are ENHRY and SYGVKD. V lost 7 bases to trimming and J lost 6 bases; unmatched junction nucleotides: 11. The CDR3 length is 15 residues. The CDR3 coding sequence is TGTGCCATCAATCTACGGGACAGCTCTTCCGGGGAGCTGTTTTTT. Translated, it gives CAINLRDSSSGELFF.

The V and J genes are TRBV9 and TRBJ2-3; D is uncertain. The CDR3 consists of 11 residues. Germline values: CDR1 SGDLS, CDR2 YYNGEE. V dropped 3 bases and J dropped 4 bases, with 3 bases sitting between them. The CDR3 loop reads CASSGADTQYF. For the CDR3, the DNA is TGTGCCAGCAGCGGGGCAGATACGCAGTATTTT.

The chain uses TRBV29-1 and TRBJ2-1; D may be TRBD1 (6 bases). The CDR3 loop spans 11 amino acids. Trimming removed 7 bases at V and 10 bases at J, with 14 bases between. Germline CDR1 SQVTM, CDR2 ANQGSEA. The CDR3 nucleotides read TGCAGCGCCCCCAGAGGGACAGAGCAGTTCTTC. It specifies CSAPRGTEQFF.

CDR3 residues: CASSVVGGRETQYF. The DNA of the CDR3 is TGTGCCAGCAGCGTAGTAGGGGGCAGAGAGACCCAGTACTTC. The chain links TRBV9 to TRBJ2-5, with 7 nucleotides matching TRBD1. This CDR3 region has 14 residues. Unmatched junction bases numbered 3, after V lost 0 bases and J lost 4 bases. The germline V gene encodes CDR1 SGDLS and CDR2 YYNGEE.

V and J are TRBV4-1 and TRBJ2-1, with 7 bases identical to TRBD2. This CDR3 comprises 16 residues. Germline assignment: CDR1 MGHRA and CDR2 YSYEKL. Trimming at V came to 1 base and at J to 8 bases, leaving 11 bases not matched to a gene. In DNA form, the CDR3 reads TGCGCCAGCAGCCAAGGGTCTAGCGGTACCCGATATGAGCAGTTCTTC. Amino acids: CASSQGSSGTRYEQFF.

J is TRBJ1-1 and V is TRBV7-9, with D perhaps matching TRBD1 (6 bases). Germline CDR1 and CDR2: SEHNR and FQNEAQ (reference sequence). V dropped 5 bases and J dropped 6 bases, with 28 bases sitting between them. The CDR3 spans 18 residues. CDR3 nucleotides: TGTGCCAGCAGCCAAACGGGGGAGGGGGGGATACATGTATCTGAAGCTTTCTTT. This encodes CASSQTGEGGIHVSEAFF.

This chain joins TRBV27 and TRBJ1-1; no definite D call. This CDR3 spans 14 amino acids. Germline CDR1 and CDR2: MNHEY and SMNVEV (reference sequence). The ends were cut back, 3 bases at V and 6 bases at J, with 14 bases in the middle. CDR3 coding DNA: TGTGCCAGCAGTTTGAGAGGGAATAGAGCTGAAGCTTTCTTT. Translated: CASSLRGNRAEAFF.

The chain has TRBV7-2 and TRBJ1-2, with 9 bases aligning to TRBD1. The V segment lost 7 bases and the J segment 4 bases; nucleotides outside the gene matches: 4. The CDR3 is made up of 13 amino acids. The germline V gene encodes CDR1 SGHTA and CDR2 FQGNSA. The CDR3 nucleotides are TGTGCCAGCACGGGGACAGGGAGCTATGGCTACACCTTC. Its translation is CASTGTGSYGYTF.

The gene calls are TRBV5-1 and TRBJ2-1; tentatively, D is TRBD2 (6 bases). The CDR3 runs 15 residues. Germline CDR1 SGHRS, CDR2 YFSETQ. Deletions cut 1 base from V and 4 bases from J, with 12 bases between. The CDR3 here is CASSLRVRGYNEQFF. The CDR3 DNA follows: TGCGCCAGCAGCTTGAGGGTGCGGGGATACAATGAGCAGTTCTTC.

The V gene is TRBV7-2, the J gene TRBJ2-2; D remains unclear. This CDR3 has 14 residues. With 3 bases removed from V and 10 bases from J, the gap between germline ends came to 15 bases. CDR1 SGHTA and CDR2 FQGNSA come from the germline V gene. The CDR3 here is CASSFLSYPLELFF. The CDR3 DNA sequence: TGTGCCAGCAGCTTTCTTTCCTACCCCTTGGAGCTGTTTTTT. The full variable domain, its missing parts supplied by reference TRBV7-2 and TRBJ2-2, is GAGVSQSPSNKVTEKGKDVELRCDPISGHTALYWYRQSLGQGLEFLIYFQGNSAPDKSGLPSDRFSAERTGGSVSTLTIQRTQQEDSAVYLCASSFLSYPLELFFGEGSRLTVL.

This chain connects TRBV7-9 to TRBJ2-1, with no clear D. The CDR3 spans 13 residues. V lost 7 bases and J lost 5, with 12 bases in between. Looked up from germline, CDR1 is SEHNR and CDR2 is FQNEAQ (reference sequence). This CDR3 reads CASNPGLNNEQFF. The CDR3 DNA follows: TGTGCCAGCAACCCCGGCCTCAACAATGAGCAGTTCTTC.